This T cell receptor (beta chain) comes out of a study of early T cells in non-severe SARS-CoV-2 infection. Study in general: Unsorted whole blood bulk RNA was sequenced, with unpaired chains. Regarding the study as a whole: VDJdb-based matching was biased toward anti-spike CD8 responses and missed private and CD4 specificities.

MiXCR was run by TCRdb on the 5' RACE reads, yielding one entry per CDR3 protein. This sample has 50,000 to 55,000 distinct CDR3 sequences; about a tenth occur once, and the top ten carry under 15%. As for this clonotype: Its antigen is still unknown.

J gave up 7 bases and V 0 bases, and 3 bases lay outside the gene matches. The V gene's germline CDR1 is LGHDT and CDR2 YNNKEL (reference sequence). The length of the CDR3 is 15 residues. Sequenced material: whole blood. The TCR sequence derives from an adult who was a healthcare worker with PCR-confirmed SARS-CoV-2 infection or an uninfected control (not recorded which). The rearrangement uses TRBV3-1 and TRBJ2-1; 10 positions agree with TRBD1. The CDR3 region is CASSQEGQGINEQFF. The CDR3 DNA is TGTGCCAGCAGCCAAGAGGGACAGGGGATAAATGAGCAGTTCTTC.